Each of the 12 T cell receptor beta chains below was sequenced from the same sample in a study of post-analysis software for immune sequencing data (dated by TCRdb to between 2015 and 2017). Their recognized antigens are unknown. The research as a whole found: Patients showed significantly higher frequencies than controls for a handful of TRBV segments, among them TRBV5-6, TRBV5-1 and TRBV20-1.

Library creation used PCR. This sample was sequenced with an Illumina HiSeq 2500. Unique molecular identifiers were incorporated into TCR beta cDNA libraries to reduce PCR and sequencing biases. TCRdb reanalyzed the raw reads on its own, using fastp at Q25 for trimming and MiXCR for clone calling, and kept in-frame beta chains. Every distinct CDR3 protein forms one entry, paired with its most common genes and DNA. The sample contains about 460,000 distinct CDR3 sequences, less than 45% of them found a single time. The ten largest account for 9% to 13% of the sample. The sequencing sample was made of blood. The receptors here all came from a girl aged 10-17 years with multiple sclerosis.

The V call is TRBV20-1, the J call TRBJ2-7; D call uncertain. CDR3 length: 11 amino acids. The ends were cut back, 7 bases at V and 0 bases at J, with 7 bases in the middle. Germline-derived CDR1 and CDR2 are DFQATT and SNEGSKA (reference sequence). DNA of the CDR3: TGCAGTGTACGGAGCTCCTACGAGCAGTACTTC. Its protein product is CSVRSSYEQYF.

The chain has TRBV6-5 and TRBJ2-1; 7 bases align to TRBD2. Trimming took 2 bases from V and 0 from J; bases not matched to a gene: 10. Germline CDR1 MNHEY, CDR2 SVGAGI. This CDR3 is 18 amino acids long. The CDR3 region is CASSYGRDGTGSYNEQFF. CDR3 DNA: TGTGCCAGCAGTTACGGGAGGGACGGGACTGGCTCCTACAATGAGCAGTTCTTC.

This chain links TRBV5-1 with TRBJ2-1; 7 bases are shared with TRBD2. Germline CDR1 is SGHRS and CDR2 is YFSETQ. This CDR3 region has 16 residues. Trimming at V came to 2 bases and at J to 6 bases, leaving 11 bases not matched to a gene. DNA for the CDR3: TGCGCCAGCAGCTTAGAGGGGACTATGGTAGTCAATGAGCAGTTCTTC. Amino acid sequence: CASSLEGTMVVNEQFF.

The chain couples TRBV20-1 to TRBJ1-2; 7 bases agree with TRBD1. Looked up from germline, CDR1 is DFQATT and CDR2 is SNEGSKA (reference sequence). V lost 4 bases and J lost 5; bases outside the gene matches: 10. The CDR3 runs 14 residues. The CDR3 loop is CSATSHGTAYGYTF. CDR3 bases: TGCAGTGCTACCTCCCATGGGACAGCTTATGGCTACACCTTC.

The rearrangement joins TRBV5-1 to TRBJ1-1, with TRBD1 matching over 7 bases. The CDR3 length is 14 residues. Germline V gene data show CDR1 as SGHRS and CDR2 as YFSETQ. Unmatched junction bases numbered 9, after V lost 4 bases and J lost 6 bases. CDR3 in amino acids: CASSRTGTVPEAFF. The CDR3 DNA reads as TGCGCCAGCAGCAGAACCGGGACAGTCCCTGAAGCTTTCTTT.

The chain joins TRBV20-1 to TRBJ2-1, with D perhaps TRBD1 (6 bases). Germline V gives CDR1 DFQATT, CDR2 SNEGSKA (reference sequence). The CDR3 is 14 amino acids. Trimming removed 5 bases at V and 0 bases at J, with 11 bases between. Written as DNA, the CDR3 is TGCAGTGCTCGTCTAGGGGGCTCCTACAATGAGCAGTTCTTC. It yields the protein CSARLGGSYNEQFF.

This clonotype was found a few times. The chain recombines TRBV10-3 with TRBJ2-7; the D is unclear. Between the trimmed V and J ends, which lost 5 bases and 6 bases, there was a span of 14 bases. The germline CDR1 and CDR2 sequences are ENHRY and SYGVKD. The length of the CDR3 is 13 residues. CDR3 region: CAISNGALGEQYF. CDR3 nucleotide sequence: TGTGCCATCAGTAACGGAGCTTTGGGCGAGCAGTACTTC.

This clonotype was recorded a few times. The chain recombines TRBV12-3 or TRBV12-4 with TRBJ1-2; perhaps TRBD1 as D (6 bases). The CDR3 has 13 amino acids. Between the trimmed V and J ends, which lost 5 bases and 2 bases, there was a span of 9 bases. Written as DNA, the CDR3 is TGTGCCAGCAGTACAGGGAGCAACTATGGCTACACCTTC. Its translation is CASSTGSNYGYTF.

This clonotype was seen a handful of times. This chain links TRBV4-2 with TRBJ2-1; D remains unclear. Trimming took off 3 bases at V and 8 bases at J, with 11 bases between the two ends. The CDR3 is 13 amino acids. CDR1 LGHNA and CDR2 YNFKEQ come from the germline V gene. CDR3 residues: CASSQTPGHEQFF. The CDR3 coding sequence is TGTGCCAGCAGCCAGACCCCCGGTCATGAGCAGTTCTTC.

V gene TRBV29-1 combines with J gene TRBJ1-1; D is perhaps TRBD1 (6 bases). Germline V CDR1 and CDR2: SQVTM, ANQGSEA. The CDR3 extends over 13 amino acids. Trimming pared 8 bases from V and 5 bases from J, leaving 18 bases between. The CDR3 coding sequence is TGCAGCCCAAAAGAGGAGGGGGAGACTGAAGCTTTCTTT. This translates into CSPKEEGETEAFF.

This sequence joins TRBV5-4 and TRBJ2-5; 10 bases align to TRBD2. The CDR3 length is 15 residues. Trimming removed 2 bases from V and 5 bases from J; junction bases left unmatched: 6. Germline V lookup: CDR1 SGHNT, CDR2 YYREEE (reference sequence). The CDR3 sequence: CASSLAGGPFETQYF. For the CDR3, the DNA is TGTGCCAGCAGCTTAGCGGGAGGGCCTTTTGAGACCCAGTACTTC.

This clonotype turned up a few times. The chain combines TRBV11-1 with TRBJ2-1, with TRBD2 matching 9 bases. Germline V gene sequence: CDR1 SGHAT, CDR2 FQDESV (reference sequence). The V and J ends lost 5 bases and 5 bases, in that order; junction bases with no gene match: 13. The CDR3 covers 17 residues. The CDR3 DNA reads as TGTGCCAGCAGCCCCCTCGGGGCGGGAGGGCCGCACAATGAGCAGTTCTTC. Its protein product is CASSPLGAGGPHNEQFF.